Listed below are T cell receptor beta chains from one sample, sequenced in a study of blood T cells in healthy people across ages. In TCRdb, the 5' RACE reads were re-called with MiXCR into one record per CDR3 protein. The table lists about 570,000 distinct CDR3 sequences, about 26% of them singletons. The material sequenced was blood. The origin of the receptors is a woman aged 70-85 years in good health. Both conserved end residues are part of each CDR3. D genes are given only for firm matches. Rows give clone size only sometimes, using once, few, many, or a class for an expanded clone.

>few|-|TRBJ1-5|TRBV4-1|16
TGCGCCAGCAGCCAAGTAAGGTTTAGGGGGTTTCAGCCCCAGCATTTT
CASSQVRFRGFQPQHF
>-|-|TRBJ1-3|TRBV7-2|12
TGTGCCAGCAGTTACACAGGGACCACCATATATTTT
CASSYTGTTIYF
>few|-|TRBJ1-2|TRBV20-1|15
TGCAGTGCTCCACTCGCGGGTTCGGGTAACTATGGCTACACCTTC
CSAPLAGSGNYGYTF
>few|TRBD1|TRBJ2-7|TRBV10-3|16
TGTGCCATCAGTGGGGGGTTGGACAGGGCGGCCTACGAGCAGTACTTC
CAISGGLDRAAYEQYF
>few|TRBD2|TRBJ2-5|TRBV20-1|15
TGCAGTGCTAGACAAAGTAGCGGGCCAAAAGAGACCCAGTACTTC
CSARQSSGPKETQYF
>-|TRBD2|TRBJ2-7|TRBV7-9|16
TGTGCCAGCAGCCCTTGGACTAGCGGGGGAATCTACGAGCAGTACTTC
CASSPWTSGGIYEQYF
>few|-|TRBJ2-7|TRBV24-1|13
TGTGCCACCCAGGGCAGCGGTCCCTACGAGCAGTACTTC
CATQGSGPYEQYF
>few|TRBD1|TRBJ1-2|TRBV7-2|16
TGTGCCAGCAGCCCAGGGGCCGGGACAGGGATATATGGCTACACCTTC
CASSPGAGTGIYGYTF
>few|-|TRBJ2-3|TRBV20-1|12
TGCAGTGCTAGAGTTGTCCCAGATACGCAGTATTTT
CSARVVPDTQYF
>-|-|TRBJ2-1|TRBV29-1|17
TGCAGCGCCCTGGCCCTGATAGGGAAGAGCTCCTACAATGAGCAGTTCTTC
CSALALIGKSSYNEQFF
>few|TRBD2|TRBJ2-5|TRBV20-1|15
TGCAGTGCTAGAACGGGGGGCGGGGGGTTGGAGACCCAGTACTTC
CSARTGGGGLETQYF
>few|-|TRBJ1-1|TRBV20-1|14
TGCAGTGCTAGAGATCTCAGGAGGGTCACTGAAGCTTTCTTT
CSARDLRRVTEAFF
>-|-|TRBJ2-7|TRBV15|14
TGTGCCACCAGCAGAGATGGACAGTCCTACGAGCAGTACTTC
CATSRDGQSYEQYF
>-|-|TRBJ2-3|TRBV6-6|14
TGTGCCAGCAGTTACCCACTAGGAACAGATACGCAGTATTTT
CASSYPLGTDTQYF
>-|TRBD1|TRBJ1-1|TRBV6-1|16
TGTGCCAGCACTGGTTCCCGGACAGGGGGATCCACTGAAGCTTTCTTT
CASTGSRTGGSTEAFF
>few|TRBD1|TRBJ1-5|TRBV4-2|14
TGTGCCAGCAGCCAAGGGACAGGGAGACAGCCCCAGCATTTT
CASSQGTGRQPQHF
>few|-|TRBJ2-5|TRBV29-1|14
TGCAGCGTTGGGTCTATCCTTATCGAGGAGACCCAGTACTTC
CSVGSILIEETQYF
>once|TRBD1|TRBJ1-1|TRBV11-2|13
TGTGCCAGCAGAAATACAGGGGGGCCTGAAGCTTTCTTT
CASRNTGGPEAFF
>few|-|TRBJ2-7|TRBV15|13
TGTGCCACCAGCAGAGAGGGGTCTAGCGAGCAGTACTTC
CATSREGSSEQYF
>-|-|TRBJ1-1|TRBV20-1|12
TGCAGTGCGGGAAGACAATTCACTGAAGCTTTCTTT
CSAGRQFTEAFF
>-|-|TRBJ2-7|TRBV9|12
TGTGCCAGCAGCGTCCCCGGGGGCGAGCAGTACTTC
CASSVPGGEQYF
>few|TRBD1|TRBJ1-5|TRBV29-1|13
TGCAGCGTTGGGGACAGGGTCGACGGGCCCCAGCATTTT
CSVGDRVDGPQHF
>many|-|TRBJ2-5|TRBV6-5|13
TGTGCCAGCAGCGAAACCCTCGGTGAGACCCAGTACTTC
CASSETLGETQYF
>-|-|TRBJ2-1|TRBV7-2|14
TGTGCCAGCCGCTCACTAGGCGCCTACAATGAGCAGTTCTTC
CASRSLGAYNEQFF
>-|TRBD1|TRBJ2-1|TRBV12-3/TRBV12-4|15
TGTGCCAGCAGTTCCGGGACAGGGAGAGGCAACGAGCAGTTCTTC
CASSSGTGRGNEQFF
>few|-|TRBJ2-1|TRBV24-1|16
TGTGCCACCAGCGATTCGGGGGCCCGGGACTACAATGAGCAGTTCTTC
CATSDSGARDYNEQFF
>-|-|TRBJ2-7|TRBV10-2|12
TGCGCCAGCACCCTCTCGGGCTACGAGCAGTACTTC
CASTLSGYEQYF
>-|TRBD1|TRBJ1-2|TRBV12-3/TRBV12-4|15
TGTGCCAGCAGTTTGCCGGGACAGGGTAGCAATGGCTACACCTTC
CASSLPGQGSNGYTF
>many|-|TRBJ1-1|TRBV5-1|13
TGTGCCAGCAGCTTAGGGATGAACACTGAAGCTTTCTTT
CASSLGMNTEAFF
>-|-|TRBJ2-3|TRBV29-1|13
TGCAGCGTTTCGACCGGTCCCACAGATACGCAGTATTTT
CSVSTGPTDTQYF
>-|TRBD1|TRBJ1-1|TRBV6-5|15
TGTGCCAGCAGTTACGGACAGGGGAAGAACACTGAAGCTTTCTTT
CASSYGQGKNTEAFF
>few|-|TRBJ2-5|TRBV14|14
TGTGCCAGCAGCCAATCGGGGTACCAAGAGACCCAGTACTTC
CASSQSGYQETQYF
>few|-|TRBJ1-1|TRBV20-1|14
TGCAGTGCTAGAGATCGAGTGGGAGGCACTGAAGCTTTCTTT
CSARDRVGGTEAFF
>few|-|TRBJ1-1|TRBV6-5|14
TGTGCCAGCAGTTACTCAGCTTTTAACACTGAAGCTTTCTTT
CASSYSAFNTEAFF
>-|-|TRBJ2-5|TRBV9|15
TGTGCCAGCAGCGTAGGTCTCGGCGAGGTGGAGACCCAGTACTTC
CASSVGLGEVETQYF
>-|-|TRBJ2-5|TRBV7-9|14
TGTGCCAGCAGCTCCAAATGGAACCAAGAGACCCTGTACTTC
CASSSKWNQETLYF
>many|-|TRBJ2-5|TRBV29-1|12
TGCAGCGTTGAGGACAGCCAAGAGACCCAGTACTTC
CSVEDSQETQYF
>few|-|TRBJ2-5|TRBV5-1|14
TGCGCCAGCAGCTCACTCATGGGGCAGGAGACCCAGTACTTC
CASSSLMGQETQYF
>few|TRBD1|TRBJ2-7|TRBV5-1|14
TGCGCCAGCAGCCCCGGGACAGCGTACTACGAGCAGTACTTC
CASSPGTAYYEQYF
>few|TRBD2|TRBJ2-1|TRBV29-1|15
TGCAGCGCCCGGAAGCTAGCGGGGGGTGGGGATGAGCAGTTCTTC
CSARKLAGGGDEQFF